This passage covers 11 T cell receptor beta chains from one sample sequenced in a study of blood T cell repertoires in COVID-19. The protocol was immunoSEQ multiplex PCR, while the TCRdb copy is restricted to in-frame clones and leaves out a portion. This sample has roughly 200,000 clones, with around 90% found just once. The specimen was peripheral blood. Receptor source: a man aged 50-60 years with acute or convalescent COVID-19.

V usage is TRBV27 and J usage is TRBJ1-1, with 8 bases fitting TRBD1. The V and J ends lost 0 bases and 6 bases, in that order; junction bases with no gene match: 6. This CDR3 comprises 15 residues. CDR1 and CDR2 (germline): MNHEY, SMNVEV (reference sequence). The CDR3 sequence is CASSLSTGGIAEAFF. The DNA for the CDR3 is TGTGCCAGCAGTTTATCAACAGGGGGAATCGCTGAAGCTTTCTTT.

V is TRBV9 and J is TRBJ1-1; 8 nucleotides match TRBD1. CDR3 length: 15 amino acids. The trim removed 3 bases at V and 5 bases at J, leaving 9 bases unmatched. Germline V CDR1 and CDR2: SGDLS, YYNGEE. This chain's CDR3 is CASSAGQDFRTEAFF. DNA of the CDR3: TGTGCCAGCAGCGCGGGACAGGACTTTCGAACTGAAGCTTTCTTT.

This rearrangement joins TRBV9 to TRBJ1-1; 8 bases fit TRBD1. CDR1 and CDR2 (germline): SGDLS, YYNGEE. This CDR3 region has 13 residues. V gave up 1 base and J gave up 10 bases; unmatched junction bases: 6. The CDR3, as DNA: TGTGCCAGCAGCGTATCGGGGACAGGTGGAGCTTTCTTT. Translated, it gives CASSVSGTGGAFF.

This chain's CDR3 is CASSLHKEAFF. In DNA, the CDR3 is TGTGCCAGCAGCTTACACAAAGAAGCTTTCTTT. This chain uses TRBV11-2 with TRBJ1-1, with D hard to call. CDR1 is SGHAT and CDR2 is FQNNGV in the germline V gene. The CDR3 contains 11 residues. V lost 2 bases, J lost 8 bases, and 6 bases lay in between.

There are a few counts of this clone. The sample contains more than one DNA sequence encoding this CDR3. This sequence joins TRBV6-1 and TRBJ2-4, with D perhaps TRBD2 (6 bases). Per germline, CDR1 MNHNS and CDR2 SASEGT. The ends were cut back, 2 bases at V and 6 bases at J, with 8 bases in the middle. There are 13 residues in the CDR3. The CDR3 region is CASSEIGGNIQYF. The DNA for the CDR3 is TGTGCCAGCAGTGAAATCGGGGGAAACATTCAGTACTTC.

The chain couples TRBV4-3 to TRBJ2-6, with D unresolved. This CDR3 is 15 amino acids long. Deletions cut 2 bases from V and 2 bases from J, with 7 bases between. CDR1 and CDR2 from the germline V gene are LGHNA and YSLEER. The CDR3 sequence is CASSQSRTGANVLTF. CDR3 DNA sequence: TGCGCCAGCAGCCAATCCCGTACTGGGGCCAACGTCCTGACTTTC.

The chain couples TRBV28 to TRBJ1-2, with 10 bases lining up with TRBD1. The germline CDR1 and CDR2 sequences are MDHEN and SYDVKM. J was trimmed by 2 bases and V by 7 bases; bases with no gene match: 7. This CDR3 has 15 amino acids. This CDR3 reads CASNLPGQGNYGYTF. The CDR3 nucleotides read TGTGCCAGCAACTTGCCGGGACAGGGGAACTATGGCTACACCTTC.

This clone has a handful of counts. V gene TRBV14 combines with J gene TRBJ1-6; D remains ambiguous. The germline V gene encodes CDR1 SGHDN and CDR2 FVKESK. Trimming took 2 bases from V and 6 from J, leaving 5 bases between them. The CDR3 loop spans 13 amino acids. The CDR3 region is CASSQQLNSPLHF. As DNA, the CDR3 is TGTGCCAGCAGCCAACAACTTAATTCACCCCTCCACTTT.

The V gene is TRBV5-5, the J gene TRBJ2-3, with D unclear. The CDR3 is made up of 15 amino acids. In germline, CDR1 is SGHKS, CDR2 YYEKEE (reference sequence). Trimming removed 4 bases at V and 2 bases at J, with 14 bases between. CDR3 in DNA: TGTGCCAGCAGCCCCGTGGGCCGAACCACAGATACGCAGTATTTT. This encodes CASSPVGRTTDTQYF.

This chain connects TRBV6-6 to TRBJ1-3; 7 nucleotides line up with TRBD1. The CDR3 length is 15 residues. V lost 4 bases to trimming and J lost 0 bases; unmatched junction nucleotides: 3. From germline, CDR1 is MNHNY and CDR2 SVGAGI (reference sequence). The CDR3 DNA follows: TGTGCCAGCAGTTGGGACAGAGCCTCTGGAAACACCATATATTTT. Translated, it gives CASSWDRASGNTIYF.

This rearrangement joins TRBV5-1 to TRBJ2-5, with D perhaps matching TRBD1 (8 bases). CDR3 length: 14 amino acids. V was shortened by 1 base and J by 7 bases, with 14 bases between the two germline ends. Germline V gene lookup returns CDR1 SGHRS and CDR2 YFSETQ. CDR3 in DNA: TGCGCCAGCAGCTTGTCGGACAGGGAGGGGACCCAGTACTTC. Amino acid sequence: CASSLSDREGTQYF. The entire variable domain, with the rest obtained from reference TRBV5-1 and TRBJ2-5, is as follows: KAGVTQTPRYLIKTRGQQVTLSCSPISGHRSVSWYQQTPGQGLQFLFEYFSETQRNKGNFPGRFSGRQFSNSRSEMNVSTLELGDSALYLCASSLSDREGTQYFGPGTRLLVL.